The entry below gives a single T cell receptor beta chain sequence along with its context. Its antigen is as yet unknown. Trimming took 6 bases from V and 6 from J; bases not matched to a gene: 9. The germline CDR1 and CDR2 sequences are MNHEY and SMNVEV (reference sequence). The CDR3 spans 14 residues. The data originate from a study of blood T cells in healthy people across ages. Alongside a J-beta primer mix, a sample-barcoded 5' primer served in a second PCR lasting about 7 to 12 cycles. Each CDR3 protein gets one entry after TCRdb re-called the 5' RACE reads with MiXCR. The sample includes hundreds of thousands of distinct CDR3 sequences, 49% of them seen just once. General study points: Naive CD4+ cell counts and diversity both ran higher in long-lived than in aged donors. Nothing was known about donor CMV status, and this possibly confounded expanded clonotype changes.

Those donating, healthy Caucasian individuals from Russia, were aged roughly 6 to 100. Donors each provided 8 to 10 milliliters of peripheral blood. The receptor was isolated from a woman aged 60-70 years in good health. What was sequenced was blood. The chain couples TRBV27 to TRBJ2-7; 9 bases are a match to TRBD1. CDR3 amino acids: CASRLDRGRVEQYF. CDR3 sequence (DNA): TGTGCCAGCAGACTGGACAGGGGACGGGTCGAGCAGTACTTC.